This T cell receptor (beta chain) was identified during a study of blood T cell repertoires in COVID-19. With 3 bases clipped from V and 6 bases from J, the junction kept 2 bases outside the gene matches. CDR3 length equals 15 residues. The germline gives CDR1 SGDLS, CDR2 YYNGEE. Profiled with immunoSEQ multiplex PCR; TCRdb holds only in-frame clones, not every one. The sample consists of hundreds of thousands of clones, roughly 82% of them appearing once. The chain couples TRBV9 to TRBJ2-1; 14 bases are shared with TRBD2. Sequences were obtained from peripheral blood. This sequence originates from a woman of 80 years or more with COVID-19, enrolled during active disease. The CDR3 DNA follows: TGTGCCAGCAGCGCCGGGACTAGCGGGGGCAATGAGCAGTTCTTC. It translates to CASSAGTSGGNEQFF.